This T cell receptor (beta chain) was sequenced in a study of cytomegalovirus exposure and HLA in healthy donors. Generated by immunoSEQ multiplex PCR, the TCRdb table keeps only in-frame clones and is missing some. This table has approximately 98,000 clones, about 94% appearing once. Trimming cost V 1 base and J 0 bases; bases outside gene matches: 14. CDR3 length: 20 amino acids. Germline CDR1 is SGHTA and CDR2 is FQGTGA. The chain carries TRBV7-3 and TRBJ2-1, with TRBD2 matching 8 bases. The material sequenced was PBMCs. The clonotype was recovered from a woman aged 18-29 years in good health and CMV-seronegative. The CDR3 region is CASSLRAASSGGPSYNEQFF. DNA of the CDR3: TGTGCCAGCAGCTTAAGGGCAGCATCAAGCGGGGGCCCCTCCTACAATGAGCAGTTCTTC.